Included here is one TCR beta chain sequence, with context. What it binds is not known. Clones were read by immunoSEQ multiplex PCR, and TCRdb kept only the in-frame ones, dropping some. The sample yields 250,000 to 400,000 clones, 88% seen once. The entry originates in a study of cytomegalovirus exposure and HLA in healthy donors. General study points: According to a later analysis, TCR clusters from the first cohort tended to co-occur in the 100 to 150 validation repertoires. CMV antigen specificity was confirmed in vitro for three CMV-associated chains. Overall, some 160 TCR beta chains were annotated as cytomegalovirus-associated. With high specificity and sensitivity, the classifier reportedly diagnosed cytomegalovirus status.

V gave up 5 bases and J gave up 6 bases; unmatched junction bases: 9. Germline values: CDR1 SGHTA, CDR2 FQGNSA. This CDR3 has 14 amino acids. Sequenced material: PBMCs. The sequence was collected from a man aged 25-45 years in good health and CMV-seronegative. The chain employs TRBV7-2 and TRBJ2-7, with TRBD1 identical over 8 bases. The CDR3: CASSLGQGSFEQYF. The CDR3 coding sequence is TGTGCCAGCAGCCTAGGACAGGGTAGTTTCGAGCAGTACTTC.